A selection of T cell receptor beta chains follows, all from one sample in a study of blood T cells in healthy people across ages. TCRdb redid the calling of the 5' RACE reads with MiXCR, one entry per CDR3 protein. The sample lists about 1,500,000 distinct CDR3 sequences, roughly 27% seen once, with roughly 8.2% in the top ten. Sequences were obtained from blood. The origin of the receptors is a woman under 40 in good health. Each CDR3 is given with its conserved first and last residue. The D gene is left open where the match is weak. Clone size appears in some rows only: once, few, many, or a class for an expanded clone.

TRBV4-1	.	TRBJ1-1	.	TGCGCCAGCAGCCGCATAAACACAGGGAGCAGTGGAACCACTGTAGCTTTCTTT	CASSRINTGSSGTTVAFF
TRBV6-6	TRBD1	TRBJ1-5	.	TGTGCCAGTGGAACAGGGGCCAATCAGCCCCAGCATTTT	CASGTGANQPQHF
TRBV6-1	.	TRBJ2-4	many	TGTGCCAGCAGTGAAGCCTTCAGGGCAGAAGCCAAAAACATTCAGTACTTC	CASSEAFRAEAKNIQYF
TRBV6-6	.	TRBJ2-7	.	TGTGCCAGCAGTTACGACGGCCACTACGAGCAGTACTTC	CASSYDGHYEQYF
TRBV5-1	TRBD1	TRBJ1-2	.	TGCGCCAGCAGCGTGACAGGGCCCGGCTACACCTTC	CASSVTGPGYTF
TRBV5-1	.	TRBJ2-1	.	TGCACCAGCAGCTTGGAAGGAGCGGAGACCAATGAGCAGTTCTTC	CTSSLEGAETNEQFF
TRBV5-5	.	TRBJ1-2	few	TGTACCAGCAGCTTGGCCCAAGCCTACACCTTC	CTSSLAQAYTF
TRBV5-5	.	TRBJ1-2	once	TGTGCCAGCACAGCACAGAGCAGGGTCAACTATGGCTACACCTTC	CASTAQSRVNYGYTF
TRBV20-1	.	TRBJ2-1	many	TGCAGTGCTAGTGAACGGGAGAGCTCCTACAATGAGCAGTTCTTC	CSASERESSYNEQFF
TRBV7-2	TRBD2	TRBJ2-3	.	TGTGCCAGCAGCCTGAAGCGGGGGGGCCTAGCAGATACGCAGTATTTT	CASSLKRGGLADTQYF
TRBV4-1	TRBD2	TRBJ2-1	.	TGCGCCAGCAGCCAAGAAATCCGCGGCGGGGGGGAAGATGAGCAGTTCTTC	CASSQEIRGGGEDEQFF
TRBV12-3/TRBV12-4	TRBD1	TRBJ2-7	.	TGTGCCAGCAGGAGGGACAGGCTCTACGAGCAGTACTTC	CASRRDRLYEQYF
TRBV12-3/TRBV12-4	.	TRBJ1-2	few	TGTGCCAGCAGTTACACAGGGAAAGGGTATGGCTACACCTTC	CASSYTGKGYGYTF
TRBV7-2	.	TRBJ2-1	.	TGTGCCAGCAGCTTCAAGAATGAGCAGTTCTTC	CASSFKNEQFF
TRBV2	TRBD1	TRBJ2-7	few	TGTGCCAGCAGTTCAGACAGGGCCCCCTCCTACGAGTACTTC	CASSSDRAPSYEYF
TRBV6-1	TRBD1	TRBJ2-6	.	TGTGCCAGCATCGACCGACAGGGGGCGCGAGCAGGGGCCAACGTCCTGACTTTC	CASIDRQGARAGANVLTF
TRBV6-6	.	TRBJ1-1	once	TGTGCCAGCAGTGGATCCTGGCTGAACACTGAAGCTTTCTTT	CASSGSWLNTEAFF
TRBV4-1	TRBD2	TRBJ2-7	.	TGCGCCAGCAGCCAATTCTTGGGGGGGAGCTCCTACAATGAGCAGTACTTC	CASSQFLGGSSYNEQYF
TRBV3-1	.	TRBJ2-1	.	TGTGCCAGCAGCCTTGGACCACGCTCCTACAATGAGCAGTTCTTC	CASSLGPRSYNEQFF
TRBV4-3	TRBD2	TRBJ2-1	.	TGCGCCAGCAGCCAAGTGGGAGGGACTAGGCTCGGTGAGCAGTTCTTC	CASSQVGGTRLGEQFF
TRBV6-2/TRBV6-3	.	TRBJ2-1	.	TGTGCCAGCAGACGACCGAGCCGGGACCCCTTCTCCTACGAGCAGTTCTTC	CASRRPSRDPFSYEQFF
TRBV14	.	TRBJ2-1	few	TGTGCCAGCAACCCGGGACTCTCCTCGAGGGAGCAGTTCTTC	CASNPGLSSREQFF
TRBV28	.	TRBJ2-7	.	TGTGCCAGCAAGGGGGGCGACGGAAGTTCCTACGAGCAGTACTTC	CASKGGDGSSYEQYF
TRBV20-1	.	TRBJ1-2	few	TGCAGTGCCAGGCCAGGCTCCCTATATGGCTACACCTTC	CSARPGSLYGYTF
TRBV12-3/TRBV12-4	.	TRBJ2-2	few	TGTGCCAGCACCCCTTCGGGGTACACCGGGGAGCTGTTTTTT	CASTPSGYTGELFF
TRBV9	TRBD2	TRBJ2-6	.	TGTGCCAGCAGCGTTCTAGCGGGGGGTACTGGGGCCAACGTCCGGACTTTC	CASSVLAGGTGANVRTF
TRBV5-1	TRBD1	TRBJ1-2	.	TGCGCCAGCAGCTTTAGGGGGCCCGCTAACTATGGCTACACCTTC	CASSFRGPANYGYTF
TRBV7-2	.	TRBJ1-1	once	TGTGCCAGCAGCGTACAGGGTACGGGAGCTTTCTTT	CASSVQGTGAFF
TRBV5-1	.	TRBJ2-7	.	TGCACCAGCAGCATTTCCTACGAGCAGTACTTC	CTSSISYEQYF
TRBV10-2	TRBD2	TRBJ2-3	.	TGCGCCAGCAGTCCGGGACTAGCGGGAGGCCCTAGCACAGATACGCAGTATTTT	CASSPGLAGGPSTDTQYF
TRBV18	.	TRBJ1-5	.	TGTGCCAGCTCACCAGGGGCCAGTAGGCAGCCCCAGCATTTT	CASSPGASRQPQHF
TRBV24-1	TRBD2	TRBJ2-5	many	TGTGCCACCAGTGACCCGACTAGCGGGAAAGAGACCCAGTACTTC	CATSDPTSGKETQYF
TRBV10-2	TRBD2	TRBJ2-5	.	TGCGCCAGCAGGGATAGCGGGGGGGCTTCAGAGACCCAGTACTTC	CASRDSGGASETQYF
TRBV20-1	.	TRBJ2-5	.	TGCAGTGCTAGAAGCAGGGAGGCCAACCAAGGGACCCAGTACTTC	CSARSREANQGTQYF
TRBV12-3/TRBV12-4	.	TRBJ2-7	.	TGTGCCAGCAGTTCAGGAGCTCAGTACTACTTC	CASSSGAQYYF
TRBV15	.	TRBJ1-2	few	TGTGCCACCAGCGTTGAGAATCCCCCTATTTGGGGCTACACCTTC	CATSVENPPIWGYTF
TRBV20-1	TRBD1	TRBJ2-1	few	TGCAGTGCTAGAGTCTTGGACAGGTACAATGAGCAGTTCTTC	CSARVLDRYNEQFF
TRBV7-9	TRBD2	TRBJ2-1	few	TGTGCCAGCAGCCTGACTAGCCCGGACAATGAGCAGTTCTTC	CASSLTSPDNEQFF
TRBV7-2	TRBD1	TRBJ2-6	.	TGTACCAGCAGCCCAGGACAGGGACGGGGCCCTGGGGCCAACGTCCTGACTTTC	CTSSPGQGRGPGANVLTF
TRBV12-3/TRBV12-4	TRBD1	TRBJ1-5	.	TGTGCCAGCACTCTACAGGGGGCAGATCAGCCCCAGCATTTT	CASTLQGADQPQHF
TRBV6-6	.	TRBJ2-6	many	TGTGCCAGCAGCTTTGATCCTTCTGGGGCCAACGTCCTGACTTTC	CASSFDPSGANVLTF
TRBV20-1	TRBD2	TRBJ2-1	many	TGCAGTGCTAGGCCCCCGGGCGGGGGTCTCAATGAGCAGTTCTTC	CSARPPGGGLNEQFF
TRBV6-4	TRBD2	TRBJ2-3	few	TGTGCCAGCAGTGGACTAGCGGGAGGTGACACAGATACGCAGTATTTT	CASSGLAGGDTDTQYF
TRBV5-1	.	TRBJ2-5	.	TGCGCCAGCAGCAAAGATGCGGAGCAAAGAATACAAGAGACCCAGTACTTC	CASSKDAEQRIQETQYF
TRBV2	.	TRBJ2-6	.	TGTGCCAGCAGGCCCACCACGACTGGGGCCAACGTCCTGACTTTC	CASRPTTTGANVLTF
TRBV5-5	.	TRBJ2-2	.	TGTGCCAGCAGCTCAGGACACCTTAACACCGGGGAGCTGTTTTTT	CASSSGHLNTGELFF
TRBV7-2	.	TRBJ1-5	few	TGTGCCAGCAGCTGGGACACCACGACGTATCAGCCCCAGCATTTT	CASSWDTTTYQPQHF
TRBV6-2/TRBV6-3	.	TRBJ2-4	many	TGTGCCAGCAGTTACGGAGACTTGGTCAAAAACATTCAGTACTTC	CASSYGDLVKNIQYF
TRBV7-9	.	TRBJ2-1	.	TGTGCCAGCAGCCATCCGGGGACGGGGGCGGGTGAGCAGTTCTTC	CASSHPGTGAGEQFF
TRBV28	.	TRBJ1-2	.	TGTGCCAGCACGTCGTGGGGCTCGGACTATGGCTACACCTTC	CASTSWGSDYGYTF
TRBV7-9	.	TRBJ1-1	few	TGTGCCAGCAGCTTAGGTGGCACCTCTCGAGAGAACACTGAAGCTTTCTTT	CASSLGGTSRENTEAFF
TRBV24-1	TRBD2	TRBJ2-1	.	TGTGCCACCAGTGATTCGACTAGCGGGAGGTTGGATGAGCAGTTCTTC	CATSDSTSGRLDEQFF
TRBV20-1	TRBD1	TRBJ2-4	.	TGCAGTGCCCCGGGACAGGGGATAAACATTCAGTACTTC	CSAPGQGINIQYF
TRBV5-1	TRBD1	TRBJ2-3	few	TGCGCCAGCAGCTGGTCCGGGACAGAGTTACGCACAGATACGCAGTATTTT	CASSWSGTELRTDTQYF
TRBV20-1	TRBD2	TRBJ2-1	many	TGCAGTGCGACGGGGACTAGCGGGGGCCTAAAGGGTCTTAATGAGCAGTTCTTC	CSATGTSGGLKGLNEQFF
TRBV6-6	.	TRBJ2-2	.	TGTGCCAGCAGTCACCTGAACACCGGGGAGCTGTTTTTT	CASSHLNTGELFF
TRBV20-1	.	TRBJ2-5	few	TGCAGTGCTGTCTCCGGGACGCACTACTTC	CSAVSGTHYF